A single T cell receptor beta chain is shown here with its context. The data belong to a study of blood T cell repertoires in COVID-19. In the study overall: Donors in the United States, Italy and Spain gave samples during acute or convalescent COVID-19. T cells, B-cell-depleted T cells, or PBMCs supplied cDNA or gDNA.

With V trimmed by 5 bases and J by 2 bases, 8 bases remained unmatched. Germline-derived CDR1 and CDR2 are GTSNPN and SVGIG (reference sequence). The CDR3 is 15 amino acids. How the authors handled the data: From reference gene primer amplification, estimates of nucleated cell counts were derived. Profiled with immunoSEQ multiplex PCR; TCRdb holds only in-frame clones, not every one. That table is the source of V, J and clone size, and D and trimming were worked out from the DNA. The sample consists of about 140,000 clones, more than 85% of them appearing once. V is TRBV30 and J is TRBJ2-5; the match to TRBD2 covers 10 bases. The source material was peripheral blood. The origin of this receptor is a human donor in a cohort sampled during active COVID-19. The CDR3 region is CAWEERGGQQETQYF. The CDR3 DNA reads TGTGCCTGGGAAGAGCGGGGGGGCCAACAAGAGACCCAGTACTTC.